The entry that follows covers one TCR beta chain sequence. What it binds is not known. TCRdb reprocessed the RT-PCR reads with MiXCR, giving one entry per CDR3 protein. This sample has under 800,000 distinct CDR3 sequences, with approximately 15% found just once. This sample was included in a study of response to subunit inactivated influenza vaccine. Germline V gene sequence: CDR1 GTSNPN, CDR2 SVGIG (reference sequence). Trimming shortened V by 3 bases and J by 7 bases, and 13 bases separated the two germline ends. The CDR3 spans 12 residues. General observations from the study: T cells newly recruited by each seasonal influenza vaccination are few, the authors suggested.

The chain combines TRBV30 with TRBJ2-7; perhaps TRBD1 as D (5 bases). The clonotype originates from a man over 45 who received an inactivated influenza vaccine. Specimen: PBMCs from blood, collected around two weeks before vaccination. The CDR3 loop is CAWRRGMSEQYF. The CDR3 DNA follows: TGTGCCTGGAGAAGGGGAATGTCGGAGCAGTACTTC.